Reported below is one T cell receptor (beta chain). Its antigen remains unknown. This specimen comes from a study of T cell responses to AZD1222 COVID-19 vaccine. Study context: Pooling covered second doses at about 4 or about 12 weeks.

Libraries were prepared by immunoSEQ multiplex PCR; TCRdb keeps only in-frame clonotypes and omits some of them. This sample has some 180,000 clones, with around 92% found just once. Study-wide results and limits: Targeting of unmutated variant regions was reportedly seen in nearly half of spike-specific TCRs. Baseline seropositivity characterized only a handful of AZD1222 recipients.

The sample consisted of peripheral blood, taken on day 0 of AZD1222 vaccination. The receptor comes from an adult in good health.

The CDR3 bases are TGTGCCAGCAGCGCCCCCGGGACTAGCAATCAGCCCCAGCATTTT. Residues: CASSAPGTSNQPQHF. The chain is built from TRBV7-9 and TRBJ1-5, with TRBD1 as a possible D gene (5 bases). Germline V gene lookup returns CDR1 SEHNR and CDR2 FQNEAQ (reference sequence). This CDR3 spans 15 amino acids. Trimming left V 5 bases short and J 0 bases short, with 11 bases between. Full variable domain (outside the CDR3, taken from reference TRBV7-9 and TRBJ1-5): DTGVSQNPRHKITKRGQNVTFRCDPISEHNRLYWYRQTLGQGPEFLTYFQNEAQLEKSRLLSDRFSAERPKGSFSTLEIQRTEQGDSAMYLCASSAPGTSNQPQHFGDGTRLSIL.